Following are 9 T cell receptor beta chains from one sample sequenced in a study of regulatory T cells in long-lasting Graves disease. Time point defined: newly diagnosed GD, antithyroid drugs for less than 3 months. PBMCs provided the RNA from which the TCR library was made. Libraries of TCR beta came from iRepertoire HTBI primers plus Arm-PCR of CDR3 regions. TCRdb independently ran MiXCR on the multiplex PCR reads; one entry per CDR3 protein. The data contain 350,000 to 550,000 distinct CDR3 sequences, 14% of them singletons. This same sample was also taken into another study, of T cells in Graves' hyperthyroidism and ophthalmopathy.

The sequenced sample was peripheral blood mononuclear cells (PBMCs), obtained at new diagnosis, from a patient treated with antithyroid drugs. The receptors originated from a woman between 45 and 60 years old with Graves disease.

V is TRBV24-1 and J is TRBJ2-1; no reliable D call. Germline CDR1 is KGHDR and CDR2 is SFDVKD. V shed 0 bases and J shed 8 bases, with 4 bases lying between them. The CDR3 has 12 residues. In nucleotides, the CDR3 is TGTGCCACCAGTGATTTGTTGGATGAGCAGTTCTTC. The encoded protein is CATSDLLDEQFF.

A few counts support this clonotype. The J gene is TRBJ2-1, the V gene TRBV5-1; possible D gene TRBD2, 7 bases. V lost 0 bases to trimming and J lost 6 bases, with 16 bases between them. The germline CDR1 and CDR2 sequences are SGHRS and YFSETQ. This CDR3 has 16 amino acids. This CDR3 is CASSLAAQGGGNEQFF. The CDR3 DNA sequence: TGCGCCAGCAGCTTGGCCGCGCAGGGAGGGGGCAATGAGCAGTTCTTC.

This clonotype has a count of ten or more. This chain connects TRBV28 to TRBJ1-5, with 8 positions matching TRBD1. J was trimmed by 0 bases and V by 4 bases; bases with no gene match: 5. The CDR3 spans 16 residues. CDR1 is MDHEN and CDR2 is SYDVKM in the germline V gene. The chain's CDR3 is CASSSPGQVSNQPQHF. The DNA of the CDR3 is TGTGCCAGCAGTTCGCCGGGACAGGTTAGCAATCAGCCCCAGCATTTT.

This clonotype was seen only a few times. The DNA of the CDR3 is TGTGCCACCAGTGACAGCGGGACCGCTCCCGGGGAGCTGTTTTTT. Its translation is CATSDSGTAPGELFF. This chain connects TRBV24-1 to TRBJ2-2; 7 positions agree with TRBD2. CDR3 length: 15 amino acids. Trimming cost V 4 bases and J 6 bases; bases outside gene matches: 7. The germline CDR1 and CDR2 sequences are KGHDR and SFDVKD.

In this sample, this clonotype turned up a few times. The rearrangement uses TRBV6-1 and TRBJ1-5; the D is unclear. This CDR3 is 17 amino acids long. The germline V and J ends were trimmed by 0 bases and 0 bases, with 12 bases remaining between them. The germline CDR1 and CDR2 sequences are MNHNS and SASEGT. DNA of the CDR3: TGTGCCAGCAGTGAAGCGTTGGCCGGGTATAGCAATCAGCCCCAGCATTTT. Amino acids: CASSEALAGYSNQPQHF.

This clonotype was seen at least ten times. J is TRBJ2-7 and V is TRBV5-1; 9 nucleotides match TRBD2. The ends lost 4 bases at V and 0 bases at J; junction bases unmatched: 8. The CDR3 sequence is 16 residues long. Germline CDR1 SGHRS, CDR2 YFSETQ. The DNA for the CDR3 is TGCGCCAGCAGCGTACTAGCGGGTGTGAGCTCCTACGAGCAGTACTTC. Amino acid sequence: CASSVLAGVSSYEQYF.

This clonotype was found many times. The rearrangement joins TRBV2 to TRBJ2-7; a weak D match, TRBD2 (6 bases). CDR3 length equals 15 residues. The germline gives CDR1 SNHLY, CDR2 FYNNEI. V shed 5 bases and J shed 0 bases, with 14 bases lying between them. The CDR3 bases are TGTGCCAGCAGTCGAGATAGCGGTAGCTCCTACGAGCAGTACTTC. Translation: CASSRDSGSSYEQYF.

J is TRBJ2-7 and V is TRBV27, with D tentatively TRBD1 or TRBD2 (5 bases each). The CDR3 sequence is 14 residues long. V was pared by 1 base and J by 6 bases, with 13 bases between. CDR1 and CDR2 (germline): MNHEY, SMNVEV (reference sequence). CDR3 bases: TGTGCCAGCAGTTTATGGTGGGACGCGGGCGAGCAGTACTTC. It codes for CASSLWWDAGEQYF.

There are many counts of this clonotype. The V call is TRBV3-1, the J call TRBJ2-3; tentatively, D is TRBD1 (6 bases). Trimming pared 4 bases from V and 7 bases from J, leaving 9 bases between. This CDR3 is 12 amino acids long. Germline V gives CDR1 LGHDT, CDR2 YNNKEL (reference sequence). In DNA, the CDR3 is TGTGCCAGCAGCCCGGGACATAATACGCAGTATTTT. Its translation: CASSPGHNTQYF.